These 4 T cell receptor beta chains were all obtained from the same sample, sequenced in a study of control samples from healthy donors and cancer patients. Clones were read by immunoSEQ multiplex PCR, and TCRdb kept only the in-frame ones, dropping some. The repertoire holds approximately 40,000 clones, with about four fifths as singletons. The specimen was PBMCs. The source is a woman aged 60 to 75 with lung cancer.

This chain uses TRBV9 with TRBJ1-4, with 7 bases aligning to TRBD1. Germline CDR1 SGDLS, CDR2 YYNGEE. The length of the CDR3 is 15 residues. V was pared by 0 bases and J by 8 bases, with 7 bases of the junction left unmatched. The CDR3 spells CASSVGQGDSEKLFF. Written as DNA, the CDR3 is TGTGCCAGCAGCGTAGGTCAGGGGGACAGCGAAAAACTGTTTTTT.

This clone has more than one count but fewer than ten. This sequence joins TRBV7-8 and TRBJ1-4, with D perhaps TRBD1 (6 bases). V gave up 6 bases and J gave up 7 bases, with 15 bases separating them. CDR1 SGHVS and CDR2 FQNEAQ come from the germline V gene. CDR3 length: 14 amino acids. This CDR3 is CASSEDRRSEKLFF. For the CDR3, the DNA is TGTGCCAGCAGTGAAGACAGGAGAAGTGAAAAACTGTTTTTT.

V is TRBV6-2 or TRBV6-3 and J is TRBJ2-1; 13 positions match TRBD2. This CDR3 is built from 15 residues. The J segment lost 10 bases and the V segment lost 4 bases, leaving 7 bases of the junction unmatched. Germline V gene sequence: CDR1 MNHEY, CDR2 SVGEGT. CDR3 protein: CASSSTSGGAGEQFF. Written as DNA, the CDR3 is TGTGCCAGCAGTTCCACTAGCGGGGGGGCAGGGGAGCAGTTCTTC.

V gene TRBV5-4 combines with J gene TRBJ2-1; D is perhaps TRBD1 or TRBD2 (5 bases each). This CDR3 has 15 residues. CDR1 and CDR2 (germline): SGHNT, YYREEE (reference sequence). V lost 3 bases to trimming and J lost 0 bases, with 10 bases between them. CDR3 sequence: CASSSGLYSYNEQFF. CDR3 DNA: TGTGCCAGCAGCTCGGGGCTATACTCCTACAATGAGCAGTTCTTC. The full variable domain, its missing parts supplied by reference TRBV5-4 and TRBJ2-1, is ETGVTQSPTHLIKTRGQQVTLRCSSQSGHNTVSWYQQALGQGPQFIFQYYREEENGRGNFPPRFSGLQFPNYSSELNVNALELDDSALYLCASSSGLYSYNEQFFGPGTRLTVL.